This T cell receptor (beta chain) was sequenced in a study of STAT3 mutations in large granular lymphocyte leukemia. Study details: Among longitudinally sequenced T-LGLL patients, roughly half had canonical activating STAT3 mutations detected.

As to this clone: Its specificity is unknown.

Study-wide results and limits: Differing intervals and regimens complicate linking therapy response to clone burden. In several patients, dominant TCR clone burden exceeded STAT3 mutant burden, suggesting STAT3 mutation arose secondarily. In T-cell large granular lymphocyte leukemia, about half of patients showed multiple immunodominant subclonotypes.

The data were produced by immunoSEQ multiplex PCR, yet TCRdb's version contains in-frame clones alone and is incomplete. The table lists over 30,000 clones, 70% to 90% of them singletons, with roughly 0.39% in the top ten. V dropped 0 bases and J dropped 1 base, with 13 bases sitting between them. This CDR3 comprises 16 residues. Germline CDR1 and CDR2: SGDLS and YYNGEE. This chain joins TRBV9 and TRBJ1-1; D is undetermined. The sequence was collected from a human donor with T large granular lymphocyte leukemia. Some clones in this sample may be carry-over from other donors' samples. Sequenced: PBMCs. CDR3 DNA: TGTGCCAGCAGCGTAGGGCCCCCTGGCCCGAACACTGAAGCTTTCTTT. Its translation: CASSVGPPGPNTEAFF.